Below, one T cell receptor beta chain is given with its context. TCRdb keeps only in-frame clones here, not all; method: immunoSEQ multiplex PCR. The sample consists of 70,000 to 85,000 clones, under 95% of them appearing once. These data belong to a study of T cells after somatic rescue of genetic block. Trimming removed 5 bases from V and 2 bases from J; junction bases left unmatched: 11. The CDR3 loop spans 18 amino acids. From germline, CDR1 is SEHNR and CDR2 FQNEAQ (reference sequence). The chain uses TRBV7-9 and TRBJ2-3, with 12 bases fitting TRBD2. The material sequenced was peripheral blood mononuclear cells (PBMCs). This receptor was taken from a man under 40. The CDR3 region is CASSLLRRTSGDTDTQYF. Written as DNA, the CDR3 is TGTGCCAGCAGCCTATTGAGAAGGACTAGCGGGGACACAGATACGCAGTATTTT. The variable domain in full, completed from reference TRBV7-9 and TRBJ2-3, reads DTGVSQNPRHKITKRGQNVTFRCDPISEHNRLYWYRQTLGQGPEFLTYFQNEAQLEKSRLLSDRFSAERPKGSFSTLEIQRTEQGDSAMYLCASSLLRRTSGDTDTQYFGPGTRLTVL.